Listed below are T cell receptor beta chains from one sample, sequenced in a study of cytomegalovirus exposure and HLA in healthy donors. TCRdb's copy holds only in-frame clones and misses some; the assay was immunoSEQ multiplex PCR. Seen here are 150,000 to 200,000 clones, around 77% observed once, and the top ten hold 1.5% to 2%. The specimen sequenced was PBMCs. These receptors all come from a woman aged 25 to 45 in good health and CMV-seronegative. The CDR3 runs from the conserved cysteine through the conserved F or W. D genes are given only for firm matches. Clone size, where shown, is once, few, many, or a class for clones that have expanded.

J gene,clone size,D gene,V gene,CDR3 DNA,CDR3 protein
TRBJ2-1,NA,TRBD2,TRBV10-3,TGTGCCATCAGCGAGCGGGGGGGCTCCTACAATGAGCAGTTCTTC,CAISERGGSYNEQFF
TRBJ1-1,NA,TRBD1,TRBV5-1,TGCGCCAGCAGTTTCACAACAGGGGGCACTGAAGCTTTCTTT,CASSFTTGGTEAFF
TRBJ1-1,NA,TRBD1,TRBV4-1,TGCGCCAGCAGCCAAGCCCGGAGGACAGGGCAAACTGAAGCTTTCTTT,CASSQARRTGQTEAFF
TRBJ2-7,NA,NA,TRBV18,TGTGCCAGCTCACCACGCGCTTTCTCCTACGAGCAGTACTTC,CASSPRAFSYEQYF
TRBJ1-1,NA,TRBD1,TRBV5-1,TGCGCCAGCAGCTTGGCGAATCGACAGGGATCAGCTTTCTTT,CASSLANRQGSAFF
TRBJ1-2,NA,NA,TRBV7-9,TGTGCCAGCAGCTTAGTGTACGGGACTTATGGCTACACCTTC,CASSLVYGTYGYTF
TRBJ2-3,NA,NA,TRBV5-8,TGTGCCAGCAGCTGGGTACAGGGCACAGATACGCAGTATTTT,CASSWVQGTDTQYF
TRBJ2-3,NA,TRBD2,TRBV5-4,TGTGCCAGCAGCTTAGCGGGGGGCCGAGGGGATACGCAGTATTTT,CASSLAGGRGDTQYF
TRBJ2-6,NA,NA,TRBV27,TGTGCCAGCACCAAATTCGGGGCCAACGTCCTGACTTTC,CASTKFGANVLTF
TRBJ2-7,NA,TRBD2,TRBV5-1,TGCGCCAGCAGCTTGAGGGCTAGCGGGGACTACGAGCAGTACTTC,CASSLRASGDYEQYF
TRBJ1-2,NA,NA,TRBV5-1,TGCGCCAGCAGCTCAGATGCCGGGGATACCTATGGCTACACCTTC,CASSSDAGDTYGYTF
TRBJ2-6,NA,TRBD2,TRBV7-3,TGTGCCAGCAGCCTCCGGGGACTAGCGGGGGCTGGGGCCAACGTCCTGACTTTC,CASSLRGLAGAGANVLTF
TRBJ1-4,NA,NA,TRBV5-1,TGCGCCAGCAGCTTGGGGCAGGGTTCCCATGAAAAACTGTTTTTT,CASSLGQGSHEKLFF
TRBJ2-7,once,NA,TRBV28,TGTGCCAGCAGTTTCCCCAGGGCCCCCTACGAGCAGTACTTC,CASSFPRAPYEQYF
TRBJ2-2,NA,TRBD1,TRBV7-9,TGTGCCAGCAGCTCTCCAGGGGGCGTCGACACCGGGGAGCTGTTTTTT,CASSSPGGVDTGELFF
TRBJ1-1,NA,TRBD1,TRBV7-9,TGTGCCAGCAGCTTAGCCCCGACAGGGGCACACACTGAAGCTTTCTTT,CASSLAPTGAHTEAFF
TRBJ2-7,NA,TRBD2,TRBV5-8,TGTGCCAGCAGCGCCCGGGACTATTCGAGCGAGCAGTACTTC,CASSARDYSSEQYF
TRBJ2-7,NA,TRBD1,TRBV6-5,TGTGCCAGCAGTTACTCTCCCAACAGGGGAACCTACGAGCAGTACTTC,CASSYSPNRGTYEQYF
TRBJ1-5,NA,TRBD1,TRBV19,TGTGCCAGTAGTATGGGACAGGGGGAACAGCCCCAGCATTTT,CASSMGQGEQPQHF
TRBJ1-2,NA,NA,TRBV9,TGTGCCAGCAGCGGGGAGGGGGAGGTGCTCTATGGCTACACCTTC,CASSGEGEVLYGYTF
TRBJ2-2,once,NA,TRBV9,TGTGCCAGCAGCTTACGACTAGAGGGGACCGGGGAGCTGTTTTTT,CASSLRLEGTGELFF
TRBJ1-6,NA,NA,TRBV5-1,TGCGCCAGCAGCTTGGCATCCAGTTATAATTCACCCCTCCACTTT,CASSLASSYNSPLHF
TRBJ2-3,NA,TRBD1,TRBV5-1,TGCGCCAGCAGCTTGGGACAGGGTCACGATACGCAGTATTTT,CASSLGQGHDTQYF
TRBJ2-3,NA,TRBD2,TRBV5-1,TGCGCCAGCAGCCCGGGATCGGGGGAGGGTGGTACGCAGTATTTT,CASSPGSGEGGTQYF
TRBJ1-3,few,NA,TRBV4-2,TGTGCCAGCAGCCAGGCGGGGACGGAGTATGGAAACACCATATATTTT,CASSQAGTEYGNTIYF
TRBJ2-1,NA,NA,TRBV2,TGTGCCAGCAGTGTTGAGGGGGGGCCTTACAATGAGCAGTTCTTC,CASSVEGGPYNEQFF
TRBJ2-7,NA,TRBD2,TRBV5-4,TGTGCCAGCAGAGCCGGGACTAGCGGTAGTAAGCAGTACTTC,CASRAGTSGSKQYF
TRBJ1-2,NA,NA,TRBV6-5,TGTGCCAGCAGCCGTACTAGGGCAAACTATGGCTACACCTTC,CASSRTRANYGYTF